Following are 28 T cell receptor beta chains from one sample sequenced in a study of beta chain features in type 1 diabetes. Expressed TCRB transcripts were sequenced after all isolated RNA was converted to cDNA. The protocol was immunoSEQ multiplex PCR, while the TCRdb copy is restricted to in-frame clones and leaves out a portion. The sample records roughly 500,000 clones, 30% being singletons. Sequencing was performed on naive CD4+ T cells from blood. These receptor sequences come from a man between 18 and 29 years old in good health.

This clone has only one observation. The chain uses TRBV5-1 and TRBJ2-1, with D perhaps given as TRBD1 or TRBD2 (6 bases each). The V end was cut by 0 bases, the J end by 8 bases, with 12 bases between. The germline V gene has CDR1 SGHRS and CDR2 YFSETQ. This CDR3 comprises 14 residues. In DNA, the CDR3 is TGCGCCAGCAGCTTGGGTCCAGGGGACTATGAGCAGTTCTTC. Translating it yields CASSLGPGDYEQFF.

This clone was detected a few times. J is TRBJ2-7 and V is TRBV15, with 7 bases fitting TRBD2. Germline CDR1 is LNHNV and CDR2 is YYDKDF (reference sequence). The CDR3 extends over 18 amino acids. With 0 bases clipped from V and 3 bases from J, the junction kept 14 bases outside the gene matches. CDR3 amino acids: CATSRDLLGPSGVYEQYF. CDR3 DNA sequence: TGTGCCACCAGCAGAGATCTCCTCGGGCCAAGCGGGGTCTACGAGCAGTACTTC.

The chain is built from TRBV5-1 and TRBJ1-5; no definite D call. Germline V gene lookup returns CDR1 SGHRS and CDR2 YFSETQ. Trimming removed 0 bases from V and 3 bases from J, with 4 bases in between. The CDR3 loop spans 13 amino acids. The CDR3 is CASSLGVNQPQHF. CDR3 nucleotides: TGCGCCAGCAGCTTGGGTGTCAATCAGCCCCAGCATTTT.

This clone was seen more than once but under ten times. This sequence joins TRBV29-1 and TRBJ2-7; 8 positions agree with TRBD2. The CDR3 sequence is 14 residues long. The V gene end was trimmed by 6 bases and the J gene end by 3 bases; junction bases not matched to a gene: 10. Germline loops: CDR1 SQVTM, CDR2 ANQGSEA. The CDR3 DNA reads as TGCAGCGTGTCGGCTAGCGGGTTGTACTACGAGCAGTACTTC. Its protein product is CSVSASGLYYEQYF.

The gene calls are TRBV15 and TRBJ1-5, with TRBD1 as a possible D gene (6 bases). Germline V gene data show CDR1 as LNHNV and CDR2 as YYDKDF (reference sequence). The V end lost 0 bases, the J end lost 0 bases, and 9 bases lay between the germline ends. CDR3 size: 16 residues. The DNA of the CDR3 is TGTGCCACCAGCAGAGATAACAGGGATAGCAATCAGCCCCAGCATTTT. Its protein product is CATSRDNRDSNQPQHF. The full variable domain, rest sourced from reference TRBV15 and TRBJ1-5, is DAMVIQNPRYQVTQFGKPVTLSCSQTLNHNVMYWYQQKSSQAPKLLFHYYDKDFNNEADTPDNFQSRRPNTSFCFLDIRSPGLGDTAMYLCATSRDNRDSNQPQHFGDGTRLSIL.

This clone was detected only a few times. The chain employs TRBV20-1 and TRBJ1-2, with a tentative D call TRBD1 (5 bases). CDR1 is DFQATT and CDR2 is SNEGSKA in the germline V gene (reference sequence). Trimming shortened V by 6 bases and J by 6 bases, and 11 bases separated the two germline ends. The CDR3 runs to 11 residues. The CDR3 sequence is CSALTTDGYTF. The CDR3 DNA follows: TGCAGTGCACTGACGACAGATGGCTACACCTTC.

The chain is built from TRBV19 and TRBJ2-1; D is possibly TRBD2 (6 bases). V dropped 3 bases and J dropped 0 bases, with 12 bases sitting between them. This CDR3 is 16 amino acids long. Germline loops: CDR1 LNHDA, CDR2 SQIVND (reference sequence). The DNA for the CDR3 is TGTGCCAGTAGTATTCGGAAGGGAGGCTCCTACAATGAGCAGTTCTTC. Translated: CASSIRKGGSYNEQFF.

This chain uses TRBV28 with TRBJ2-1; perhaps TRBD2 as D (5 bases). The CDR3 totals 13 residues. Trimming stripped 6 bases from V and 7 bases from J, with 13 bases between. CDR1 MDHEN and CDR2 SYDVKM come from the germline V gene. For the CDR3, the DNA is TGTGCCAGCAGGCTGGACGGGGTGAATGAGCAGTTCTTC. Its protein is CASRLDGVNEQFF.

This clone has only a few counts. The sample holds other DNA sequences that translate to the same CDR3. The rearrangement uses TRBV29-1 and TRBJ2-3; TRBD2 is a possible D gene (5 bases). V lost 4 bases and J 1 base, leaving 6 bases between the germline ends. This CDR3 contains 12 residues. CDR1 is SQVTM and CDR2 is ANQGSEA in the germline V gene. The CDR3 DNA follows: TGCAGCGTTGTCGGGGGCACAGATACGCAGTATTTT. It encodes CSVVGGTDTQYF.

The gene calls are TRBV28 and TRBJ2-7, with 8 bases aligning to TRBD1. CDR1 and CDR2 from the germline V gene are MDHEN and SYDVKM. The CDR3 has 15 residues. With V trimmed by 5 bases and J by 4 bases, 10 bases remained unmatched. CDR3 loop: CASSQHSGTGYEQYF. The CDR3 nucleotides read TGTGCCAGCAGTCAACATTCCGGGACAGGATACGAGCAGTACTTC. Drawing the rest from reference TRBV28 and TRBJ2-7, the complete variable domain is DVKVTQSSRYLVKRTGEKVFLECVQDMDHENMFWYRQDPGLGLRLIYFSYDVKMKEKGDIPEGYSVSREKKERFSLILESASTNQTSMYLCASSQHSGTGYEQYFGPGTRLTVT.

The table lists this clone with a few counts. The chain uses TRBV19 and TRBJ2-1; TRBD2 matches at 9 bases. Germline V gene lookup returns CDR1 LNHDA and CDR2 SQIVND (reference sequence). The junction had 5 bases not matched to a gene; V was cut back by 7 bases and J by 7 bases. This CDR3 has 13 amino acids. For the CDR3, the DNA is TGTGCCAGTACCTTTAGCGGGAGTAATGAGCAGTTCTTC. It yields the protein CASTFSGSNEQFF.

This clone was detected a few times. The chain combines TRBV6-5 with TRBJ2-5, with TRBD1 matching over 8 bases. The CDR3 consists of 14 residues. The ends lost 4 bases at V and 2 bases at J; junction bases unmatched: 3. Germline CDR1 reads MNHEY; CDR2 reads SVGAGI. DNA of the CDR3: TGTGCCAGCAGTTCTGGACAGGGACAAGAGACCCAGTACTTC. Residues: CASSSGQGQETQYF.

In its sample, this clone was seen a few times. The chain carries TRBV11-2 and TRBJ2-3; 8 nucleotides agree with TRBD2. V lost 1 base to trimming and J lost 3 bases; unmatched junction nucleotides: 15. From germline, CDR1 is SGHAT and CDR2 FQNNGV. The CDR3 consists of 19 residues. The CDR3, as DNA: TGTGCCAGCAGCTTAGGGACGCGGGGAGCGGGAGTGAAGACAGATACGCAGTATTTT. Its translation is CASSLGTRGAGVKTDTQYF. The full variable domain, completed using reference TRBV11-2 and TRBJ2-3, is EAGVAQSPRYKIIEKRQSVAFWCNPISGHATLYWYQQILGQGPKLLIQFQNNGVVDDSQLPKDRFSAERLKGVDSTLKIQPAKLEDSAVYLCASSLGTRGAGVKTDTQYFGPGTRLTVL.

A few counts support this clone. The gene calls are TRBV7-2 and TRBJ2-1, with D unclear. Between the trimmed V and J ends, which lost 1 base and 0 bases, there was a span of 7 bases. CDR3 size: 15 residues. Germline CDR1 and CDR2: SGHTA and FQGNSA. CDR3 in DNA: TGTGCCAGCAGCTTAGGGGCCGACTCCTACAATGAGCAGTTCTTC. This encodes CASSLGADSYNEQFF.

In this sample, this clone turned up a few times. The chain uses TRBV27 and TRBJ2-7; 9 bases agree with TRBD2. The germline CDR1 and CDR2 sequences are MNHEY and SMNVEV (reference sequence). V shed 1 base, J shed 4 bases, and the junction held 5 bases outside the gene matches. The CDR3 has 15 amino acids. CDR3 DNA sequence: TGTGCCAGCAGTTTATTGGCGGCGGGAGGGTACGAGCAGTACTTC. Translating it yields CASSLLAAGGYEQYF.

The chain has TRBV30 and TRBJ1-2; TRBD1 is a possible D gene (6 bases). Germline V CDR1 and CDR2: GTSNPN, SVGIG (reference sequence). The V end was cut by 4 bases, the J end by 13 bases, with 16 bases between. The CDR3 is 11 amino acids. The CDR3 DNA is TGTGCCTGGATCCGCAGGGGTGGCAGCACCTTC. Protein: CAWIRRGGSTF.

This clone was observed a few times. This sample includes further DNA sequences coding for the same CDR3. The chain combines TRBV30 with TRBJ1-5; a weak D match, TRBD1 (6 bases). There are 13 residues in the CDR3. Trimming removed 1 base from V and 7 bases from J, with 11 bases in between. CDR1 and CDR2 from the germline V gene are GTSNPN and SVGIG (reference sequence). CDR3 protein: CAWSGGGGQPQHF. Written as DNA, the CDR3 is TGTGCCTGGAGTGGAGGGGGTGGCCAGCCCCAGCATTTT.

The chain couples TRBV29-1 to TRBJ1-2, with TRBD1 as a possible D gene (5 bases). This CDR3 is 11 amino acids long. Germline V gives CDR1 SQVTM, CDR2 ANQGSEA. V lost 7 bases and J 3 bases, leaving 9 bases between the germline ends. Here the CDR3 reads CSAGEDYGYTF. The CDR3, as DNA: TGCAGCGCGGGGGAGGACTATGGCTACACCTTC.

The chain links TRBV10-3 to TRBJ2-5; 7 bases agree with TRBD2. The CDR3 is 15 residues long. CDR1 is ENHRY, CDR2 SYGVKD, per germline. V gave up 2 bases and J gave up 4 bases; unmatched junction bases: 7. CDR3 in amino acids: CAISEGLGGRETQYF. CDR3 nucleotides: TGTGCCATCAGTGAGGGACTAGGAGGGAGAGAGACCCAGTACTTC.

The chain uses TRBV2 and TRBJ2-6; no firm D call. Germline V lookup: CDR1 SNHLY, CDR2 FYNNEI. V shed 6 bases and J shed 0 bases, with 12 bases lying between them. This CDR3 is 16 amino acids long. The CDR3: CASRAATSSGANVLTF. The CDR3 DNA reads as TGTGCCAGCAGGGCCGCCACAAGCTCTGGGGCCAACGTCCTGACTTTC.

There are a few counts of this clone. The genes are TRBV30 and TRBJ2-3, with D unclear. CDR1 is GTSNPN and CDR2 is SVGIG in the germline V gene (reference sequence). Trimming pared 5 bases from V and 5 bases from J, leaving 11 bases between. There are 12 residues in the CDR3. The CDR3 sequence: CAWGAGRDTQYF. The DNA of the CDR3 is TGTGCCTGGGGAGCCGGCCGAGATACGCAGTATTTT.

This rearrangement joins TRBV7-9 to TRBJ1-5; D gene uncertain. The CDR3 spans 14 residues. The V end was cut by 1 base, the J end by 3 bases, with 7 bases between. Germline CDR1 reads SEHNR; CDR2 reads FQNEAQ (reference sequence). CDR3 amino acids: CASSLDGFNQPQHF. As DNA, the CDR3 is TGTGCCAGCAGCTTAGACGGCTTCAATCAGCCCCAGCATTTT.

The chain is built from TRBV30 and TRBJ1-4; D unresolved. Trimming cost V 6 bases and J 7 bases, with 15 bases left between them. Germline-derived CDR1 and CDR2 are GTSNPN and SVGIG (reference sequence). This CDR3 comprises 13 residues. The CDR3 DNA is TGTGCCTGCTCCCGAGGGCGGGGTGAAAAACTGTTTTTT. Translation: CACSRGRGEKLFF.

In its sample, this clone was seen a few times. The V call is TRBV2, the J call TRBJ2-1; 7 bases match TRBD2. The germline V gene encodes CDR1 SNHLY and CDR2 FYNNEI. This CDR3 has 12 amino acids. With V trimmed by 2 bases and J by 10 bases, 2 bases remained unmatched. The chain's CDR3 is CASSELGREQFF. The DNA for the CDR3 is TGTGCCAGCAGTGAACTCGGGAGGGAGCAGTTCTTC.

The V gene is TRBV28, the J gene TRBJ2-5, with D perhaps given as TRBD1 or TRBD2 (5 bases each). Trimming stripped 3 bases from V and 5 bases from J, with 13 bases between. The CDR3 has 14 amino acids. The germline gives CDR1 MDHEN, CDR2 SYDVKM. The CDR3 DNA reads TGTGCCAGCAGTTTCCCAGGGACCGGGGAGACCCAGTACTTC. Translation gives CASSFPGTGETQYF.

This clone showed up just a few times. This rearrangement joins TRBV5-4 to TRBJ2-5; 7 nucleotides agree with TRBD2. V was clipped by 2 bases and J by 1 base; unmatched bases: 2. CDR3 size: 14 residues. CDR1 is SGHNT, CDR2 YYREEE, per germline (reference sequence). This chain's CDR3 is CASSFSSGQETQYF. CDR3 DNA: TGTGCCAGCAGCTTCTCTAGCGGCCAAGAGACCCAGTACTTC.

The chain combines TRBV18 with TRBJ1-1; 8 bases line up with TRBD1. V lost 3 bases to trimming and J lost 5 bases; unmatched junction nucleotides: 8. There are 15 residues in the CDR3. CDR1 and CDR2 from the germline V gene are KGHSH and LQKENI. The CDR3 sequence: CASSPSDRGRTEAFF. In DNA form, the CDR3 reads TGTGCCAGCTCACCTAGCGACAGGGGCAGGACTGAAGCTTTCTTT.

This clone was seen only a few times. The V call is TRBV29-1, the J call TRBJ2-1, with TRBD1 as a possible D gene (5 bases). V shed 4 bases and J shed 6 bases, with 16 bases lying between them. This CDR3 is built from 14 residues. Germline V lookup: CDR1 SQVTM, CDR2 ANQGSEA. CDR3 nucleotides: TGCAGCGTTGTGGACACTCGCCTCATCAATGAGCAGTTCTTC. Translated, it gives CSVVDTRLINEQFF.